This entry lists 15 T cell receptor beta chains sequenced from one sample in a study of T cell repertoires in cytomegalovirus infection. Each CDR3 protein gets one entry after TCRdb re-called the reads with MiXCR. This table has around 440,000 distinct CDR3 sequences, roughly 12% appearing once. Input material: PBMCs. These TCRs come from a human donor in good health (CMV status not recorded). Some clones in this sample may be carry-over from other donors' samples.

CDR3 DNA sequence: TGCGCCAGCAGCTTGGACTTCGATAGCAATCAGCCCCAGCATTTT. This gives the protein CASSLDFDSNQPQHF. The genes are TRBV5-1 and TRBJ1-5; D not resolved. The V gene lost 0 bases and the J gene lost 0 bases, with 7 bases spanning the gap. This CDR3 region has 15 residues. Germline V gives CDR1 SGHRS, CDR2 YFSETQ.

Only a few counts were recorded for this clonotype. The chain employs TRBV5-4 and TRBJ2-5; D is ambiguous. V shed 4 bases and J shed 5 bases, with 15 bases lying between them. Looked up from germline, CDR1 is SGHNT and CDR2 is YYREEE (reference sequence). The CDR3 contains 14 residues. CDR3 bases: TGTGCCAGCAGCCCGGTTGGCGCCGGGGAGACCCAGTACTTC. It codes for CASSPVGAGETQYF.

This clonotype occurred a few times. In DNA, the CDR3 is TGCGCCAGCAGCTTAGAGGCTCAGGGAAGCAATCAGCCCCAGCATTTT. As protein: CASSLEAQGSNQPQHF. The rearrangement joins TRBV5-1 to TRBJ1-5; D is perhaps TRBD1 (5 bases). The V gene lost 2 bases and the J gene lost 1 base, with 13 bases spanning the gap. There are 16 residues in the CDR3. Germline V lookup: CDR1 SGHRS, CDR2 YFSETQ.

This clonotype has at least ten counts. The chain uses TRBV28 and TRBJ2-7, with TRBD1 as a possible D gene (5 bases). The germline V gene encodes CDR1 MDHEN and CDR2 SYDVKM. The CDR3 has 14 residues. Trimming stripped 5 bases from V and 5 bases from J, with 16 bases between. The CDR3 nucleotides read TGTGCCAGCAGTGAAACAGGAGACCCCCACGAGCAGTACTTC. It codes for CASSETGDPHEQYF.

This clonotype is a singleton in its sample. This could be a read error, since a much larger clone is one nucleotide away. J is TRBJ2-1 and V is TRBV28, with TRBD2 matching over 12 bases. Germline CDR1 MDHEN, CDR2 SYDVKM. CDR3 length equals 15 residues. The CDR3 DNA reads as TGTGCCAGCCCGCCCCCTAGCGGGAGGGACGTTGAGCAGCTCTTC. It is translated as CASPPPSGRDVEQLF.

Ten or more counts support this clonotype. DNA of the CDR3: TGTGCCAGCAGCACCAGCGGGAGGGCCTCAAATGAGCAGTTCTTC. Protein: CASSTSGRASNEQFF. V is TRBV7-3 and J is TRBJ2-1; 10 bases are shared with TRBD2. The CDR3 runs to 15 residues. Germline CDR1 SGHTA, CDR2 FQGTGA. Germline trimming cut 5 bases from V and 7 bases from J; bases unmatched to any gene: 8.

This clonotype was counted at least ten times. The CDR3 here is CASSLEQENTEAFF. In DNA, the CDR3 is TGTGCCAGCAGCTTGGAACAGGAGAACACTGAAGCTTTCTTT. The genes are TRBV5-6 and TRBJ1-1, with D maybe TRBD1 (5 bases). V was clipped by 0 bases and J by 1 base, with 7 bases between them. Germline V gene lookup returns CDR1 SGHDT and CDR2 YYEEEE. The CDR3 covers 14 residues.

This clonotype was recorded a few times. V is TRBV7-9 and J is TRBJ1-1; no definite D call. Deletions cut 5 bases from V and 8 bases from J, with 15 bases between. CDR3 length: 13 residues. Germline values: CDR1 SEHNR, CDR2 FQNEAQ (reference sequence). CDR3 bases: TGTGCCAGCAGCGAGCGGCTATTTGAAGAAGCTTTCTTT. Residues: CASSERLFEEAFF. Complete variable domain (other parts from reference TRBV7-9 and TRBJ1-1): DTGVSQNPRHKITKRGQNVTFRCDPISEHNRLYWYRQTLGQGPEFLTYFQNEAQLEKSRLLSDRFSAERPKGSFSTLEIQRTEQGDSAMYLCASSERLFEEAFFGQGTRLTVV.

This clonotype was seen repeatedly, ten times or more. The rearrangement links TRBV7-2 to TRBJ2-3; 8 bases line up with TRBD2. In germline, CDR1 is SGHTA, CDR2 FQGNSA. V gave up 5 bases and J gave up 8 bases; unmatched junction bases: 3. CDR3 length: 12 amino acids. The CDR3 nucleotides are TGTGCCAGCAGCCCCACTAGCGGTACGCAGTATTTT. Residues: CASSPTSGTQYF.

This clonotype occurred many times. The J gene is TRBJ1-2, the V gene TRBV7-3; a weak D match, TRBD1 (5 bases). Germline assignment: CDR1 SGHTA and CDR2 FQGTGA. V shed 4 bases and J shed 8 bases, with 17 bases lying between them. The CDR3 covers 14 residues. Here the CDR3 reads CASSSGDGLVGYTF. For the CDR3, the DNA is TGTGCCAGCAGCTCCGGGGACGGGCTGGTGGGCTACACCTTC.

This clonotype was recorded at least ten times. The chain recombines TRBV23-1 with TRBJ1-1; D gene uncertain. TRBV23-1 is an open reading frame whose function is uncertain. The CDR3 loop spans 15 amino acids. Trimming cost V 7 bases and J 0 bases, with 15 bases left between them. The CDR3 coding sequence is TGCGCCAGCACCCCCGCAGTTTTCATGAACACTGAAGCTTTCTTT. This codes for CASTPAVFMNTEAFF.

This clonotype was counted ten times or more. The chain links TRBV28 to TRBJ2-5, with D possibly matching TRBD2 (7 bases). The V gene's germline CDR1 is MDHEN and CDR2 SYDVKM. Trimming shortened V by 6 bases and J by 5 bases, and 16 bases separated the two germline ends. The CDR3 covers 14 residues. The CDR3, as DNA: TGTGCCAGCAGCCGGGGGGCGGAGGGGGAGACCCAGTACTTC. This translates into CASSRGAEGETQYF. Drawing the rest from reference TRBV28 and TRBJ2-5, the complete variable domain is DVKVTQSSRYLVKRTGEKVFLECVQDMDHENMFWYRQDPGLGLRLIYFSYDVKMKEKGDIPEGYSVSREKKERFSLILESASTNQTSMYLCASSRGAEGETQYFGPGTRLLVL.

This clonotype turned up a few times. This chain links TRBV18 with TRBJ2-7; TRBD2 aligns across 7 bases. After removal of 3 bases from V and 4 bases from J, the junction contained 9 bases not matched to a gene. This CDR3 contains 15 residues. Germline CDR1 is KGHSH and CDR2 is LQKENI. The CDR3 bases are TGTGCCAGCTCACCCCGGGCGGGAGATCCTTACGAGCAGTACTTC. Translating it yields CASSPRAGDPYEQYF.

This sequence joins TRBV9 and TRBJ2-2; 11 bases fit TRBD1. This CDR3 is 16 amino acids long. The V and J ends lost 3 bases and 2 bases, in that order; junction bases with no gene match: 3. From germline, CDR1 is SGDLS and CDR2 YYNGEE. The CDR3 DNA follows: TGTGCCAGCAGCGACCGGACAGGGGGCAACACCGGGGAGCTGTTTTTT. This gives the protein CASSDRTGGNTGELFF.

This clonotype was seen many times. The J gene is TRBJ2-3, the V gene TRBV5-5; D is undetermined. Trimming left V 2 bases short and J 2 bases short, with 18 bases between. The CDR3 consists of 17 residues. The V gene's germline CDR1 is SGHKS and CDR2 YYEKEE (reference sequence). CDR3 protein: CASSFRGIVTYTDTQYF. CDR3 nucleotides: TGTGCCAGCAGCTTCAGAGGAATTGTTACCTACACAGATACGCAGTATTTT.